The present entry profiles one TCR beta chain with its context. As yet, its antigen is unknown. This sample is drawn from a study of brain T cells in children with intractable seizures. Study-wide results and limits: Viral specificity was inferred only from CDR3 similarity; HCMV serostatus was unknown. Clones missing pre-surgery may reflect undersampling of that blood sample.

Deletions cut 5 bases from V and 8 bases from J, with 16 bases between. The CDR3 is 15 amino acids. Germline V gene sequence: CDR1 LNHDA, CDR2 SQIVND (reference sequence). Generated by immunoSEQ multiplex PCR, the TCRdb table keeps only in-frame clones and is missing some. The sample has about 340,000 clones, more than 85% seen once. The sample's time point: blood from clinic visit 5 months post-surgery; TSC patient then seizure free. Sequencing was limited to surgery cases with top T cell transcript signatures in brain tissue. Patients received at least one anti-epileptic drug before surgery. The clonotype comes from a boy less than two years old with tuberous sclerosis and intractable seizures. This chain connects TRBV19 to TRBJ1-6; D might be TRBD1 (6 bases). The source material was peripheral blood, sampled roughly 5 months after surgery. CDR3 loop: CASSPLGAAYSPLHF. The CDR3 DNA reads TGTGCCAGTAGTCCCCTGGGGGCTGCCTATTCACCCCTCCACTTT.